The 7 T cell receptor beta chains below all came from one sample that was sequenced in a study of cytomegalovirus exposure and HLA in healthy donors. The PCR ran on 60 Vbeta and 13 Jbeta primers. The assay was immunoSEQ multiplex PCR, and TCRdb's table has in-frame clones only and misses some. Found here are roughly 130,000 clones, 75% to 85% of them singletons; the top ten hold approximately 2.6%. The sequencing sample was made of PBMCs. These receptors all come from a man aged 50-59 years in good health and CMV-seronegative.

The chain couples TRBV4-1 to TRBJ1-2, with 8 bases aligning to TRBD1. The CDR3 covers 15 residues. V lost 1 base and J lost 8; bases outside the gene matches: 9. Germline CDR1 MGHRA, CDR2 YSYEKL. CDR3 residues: CASSQGDRGSGGYTF. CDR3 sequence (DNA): TGCGCCAGCAGCCAAGGTGACAGGGGTAGCGGGGGCTACACCTTC.

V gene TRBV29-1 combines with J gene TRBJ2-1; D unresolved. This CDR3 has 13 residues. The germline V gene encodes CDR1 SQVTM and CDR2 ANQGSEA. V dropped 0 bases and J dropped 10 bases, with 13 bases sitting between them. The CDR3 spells CSVEDTKAREQFF. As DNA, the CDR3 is TGCAGCGTTGAAGACACGAAGGCTAGAGAGCAGTTCTTC.

This CDR3 is CASSPLMTEYYQETQYF. In nucleotides, the CDR3 is TGTGCCAGCAGCCCTCTAATGACGGAGTACTACCAAGAGACCCAGTACTTC. This chain connects TRBV5-5 to TRBJ2-5; D unresolved. V was pared by 4 bases and J by 0 bases, with 19 bases between. This CDR3 is 17 amino acids long. The germline gives CDR1 SGHKS, CDR2 YYEKEE (reference sequence).

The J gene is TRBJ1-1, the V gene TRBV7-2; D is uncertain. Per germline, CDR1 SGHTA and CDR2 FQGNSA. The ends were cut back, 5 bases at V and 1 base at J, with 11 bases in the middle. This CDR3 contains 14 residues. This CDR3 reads CASSPLPSNTEAFF. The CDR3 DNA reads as TGTGCCAGCAGCCCACTCCCATCGAACACTGAAGCTTTCTTT.

CDR3 in amino acids: CASSLDRQEPVGLYGYTF. CDR3 nucleotide sequence: TGTGCCAGCAGCTTAGACCGACAGGAACCGGTTGGCCTCTATGGCTACACCTTC. The V call is TRBV11-2, the J call TRBJ1-2; D possibly corresponds to TRBD1 (6 bases). Trimming left V 0 bases short and J 4 bases short, with 21 bases between. CDR1 and CDR2 (germline): SGHAT, FQNNGV. CDR3 length: 18 amino acids.

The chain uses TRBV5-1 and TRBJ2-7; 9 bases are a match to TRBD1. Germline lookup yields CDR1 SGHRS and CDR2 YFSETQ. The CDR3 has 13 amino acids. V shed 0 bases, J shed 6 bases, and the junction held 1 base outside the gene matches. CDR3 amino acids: CASSLDRGPEQYF. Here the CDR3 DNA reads TGCGCCAGCAGCTTGGACAGGGGGCCCGAGCAGTACTTC.

The CDR3 nucleotides read TGTGCCAGCAGCTTAGCCGGGACTCAGTACAATGAGCAGTTCTTC. Amino acids: CASSLAGTQYNEQFF. This chain connects TRBV7-8 to TRBJ2-1; D is perhaps TRBD2 (6 bases). Germline CDR1 and CDR2: SGHVS and FQNEAQ. Trimming removed 0 bases at V and 4 bases at J, with 10 bases between. CDR3 length equals 15 residues. Looking up the rest from reference TRBV7-8 and TRBJ2-1 gives the full variable domain: GAGVSQSPRYKVAKRGQDVALRCDPISGHVSLFWYQQALGQGPEFLTYFQNEAQLDKSGLPSDRFFAERPEGSVSTLKIQRTQQEDSAVYLCASSLAGTQYNEQFFGPGTRLTVL.